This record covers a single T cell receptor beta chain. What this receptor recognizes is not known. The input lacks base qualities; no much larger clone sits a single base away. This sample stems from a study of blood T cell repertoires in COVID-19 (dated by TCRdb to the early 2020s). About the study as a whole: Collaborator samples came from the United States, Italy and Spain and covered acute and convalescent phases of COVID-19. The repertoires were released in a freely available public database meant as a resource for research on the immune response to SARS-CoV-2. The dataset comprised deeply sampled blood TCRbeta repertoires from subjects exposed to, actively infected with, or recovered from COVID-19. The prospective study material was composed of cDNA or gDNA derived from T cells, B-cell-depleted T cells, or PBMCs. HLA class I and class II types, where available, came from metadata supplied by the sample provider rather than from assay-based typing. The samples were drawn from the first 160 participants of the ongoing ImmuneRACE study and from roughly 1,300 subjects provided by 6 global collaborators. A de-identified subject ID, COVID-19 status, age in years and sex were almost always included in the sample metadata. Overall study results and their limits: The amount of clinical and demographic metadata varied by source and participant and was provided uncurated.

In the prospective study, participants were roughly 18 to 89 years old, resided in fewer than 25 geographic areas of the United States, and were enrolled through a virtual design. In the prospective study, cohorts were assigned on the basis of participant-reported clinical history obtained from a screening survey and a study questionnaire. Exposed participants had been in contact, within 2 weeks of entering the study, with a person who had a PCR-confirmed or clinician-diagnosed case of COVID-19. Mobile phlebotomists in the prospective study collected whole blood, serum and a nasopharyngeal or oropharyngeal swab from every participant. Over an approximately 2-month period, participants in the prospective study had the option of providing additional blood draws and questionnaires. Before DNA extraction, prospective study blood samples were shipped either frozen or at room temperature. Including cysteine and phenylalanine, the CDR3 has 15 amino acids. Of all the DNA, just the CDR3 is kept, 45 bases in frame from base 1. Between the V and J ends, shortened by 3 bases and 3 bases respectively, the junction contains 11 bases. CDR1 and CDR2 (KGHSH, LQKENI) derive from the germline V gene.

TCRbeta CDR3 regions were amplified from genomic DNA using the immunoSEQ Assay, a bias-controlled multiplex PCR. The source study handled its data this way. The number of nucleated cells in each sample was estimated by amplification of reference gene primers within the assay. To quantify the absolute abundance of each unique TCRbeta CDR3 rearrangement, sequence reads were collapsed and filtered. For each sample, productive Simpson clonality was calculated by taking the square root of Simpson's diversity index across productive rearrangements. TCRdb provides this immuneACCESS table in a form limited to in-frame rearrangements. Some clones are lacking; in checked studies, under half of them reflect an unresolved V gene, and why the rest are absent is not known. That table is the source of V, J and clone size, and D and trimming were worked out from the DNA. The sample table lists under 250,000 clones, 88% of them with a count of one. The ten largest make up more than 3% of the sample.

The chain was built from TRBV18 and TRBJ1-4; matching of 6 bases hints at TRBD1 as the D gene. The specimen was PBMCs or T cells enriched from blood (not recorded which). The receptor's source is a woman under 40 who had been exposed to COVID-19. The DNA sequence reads TGTGCCAGCTCACCCACAGGGTTGTCTAATGAAAAACTGTTTTTT. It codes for CASSPTGLSNEKLFF.